Each of the 31 T cell receptor beta chains below was sequenced from the same sample in a study of T cells in Graves' hyperthyroidism and ophthalmopathy. TCR beta CDR3 region amplification was performed from RNA transcripts. The HTBI primer set drove a first-round RT-PCR of the TCR CDR3. TCRdb fed the multiplex PCR reads into MiXCR, producing one record per CDR3 protein. This sample has approximately 300,000 distinct CDR3 sequences, with approximately 15% found just once. Sequencing was carried out using blood. These receptors all come from a man younger than 40 with Graves' hyperthyroidism.

This clonotype was recorded at least ten times. The chain combines TRBV6-2 or TRBV6-3 with TRBJ2-7; 12 nucleotides match TRBD2. Unmatched junction bases numbered 11, after V lost 7 bases and J lost 4 bases. This CDR3 comprises 16 residues. Germline-derived CDR1 and CDR2 are MNHEY and SVGEGT. In DNA form, the CDR3 reads TGTGCCAGCATCCGAGTTGGGACTAGCGGGCTGTACGAGCAGTACTTC. Its translation is CASIRVGTSGLYEQYF.

This clonotype has just a few counts. The V call is TRBV13, the J call TRBJ2-1; TRBD2 aligns across 10 bases. The CDR3 loop spans 15 amino acids. CDR1 is PRHDT and CDR2 is FYEKMQ in the germline V gene (reference sequence). The V and J ends lost 1 base and 6 bases, in that order; junction bases with no gene match: 3. The CDR3 DNA sequence: TGTGCCAGCAGCTTAGCCAGCGGGAGGGGCAATGAGCAGTTCTTC. Translated: CASSLASGRGNEQFF.

This clonotype was recorded at least ten times. The chain recombines TRBV5-1 with TRBJ1-1; 9 bases map to TRBD1. V lost 5 bases, J lost 5 bases, and 7 bases stayed unmatched. Germline CDR1 reads SGHRS; CDR2 reads YFSETQ. The CDR3 extends over 14 amino acids. CDR3 protein: CASRTTGGGTEAFF. CDR3 bases: TGCGCCAGCAGAACAACAGGGGGCGGAACTGAAGCTTTCTTT.

This clonotype was counted ten times or more. The rearrangement links TRBV20-1 to TRBJ2-7; 11 nucleotides match TRBD2. V was clipped by 6 bases and J by 7 bases; unmatched bases: 14. This CDR3 region has 15 residues. Germline V lookup: CDR1 DFQATT, CDR2 SNEGSKA (reference sequence). The CDR3 loop reads CSADIPSGRMWEQYF. CDR3 DNA: TGCAGTGCCGACATCCCTAGCGGGAGGATGTGGGAGCAGTACTTC.

This clonotype was detected only a few times. V usage is TRBV20-1 and J usage is TRBJ2-7; a weak D match, TRBD2 (7 bases). The germline V gene encodes CDR1 DFQATT and CDR2 SNEGSKA (reference sequence). The ends were cut back, 7 bases at V and 5 bases at J, with 15 bases in the middle. This CDR3 is 12 amino acids long. The CDR3 DNA sequence: TGCAGTGTTATAGGGGGAGGGGACGAGCAGTACTTC. Translation gives CSVIGGGDEQYF.

There are many counts of this clonotype. The chain employs TRBV3-1 and TRBJ1-1, with D perhaps matching TRBD1 (5 bases). In germline, CDR1 is LGHDT, CDR2 YNNKEL (reference sequence). Trimming removed 3 bases from V and 8 bases from J, with 10 bases in between. CDR3 length equals 12 residues. The CDR3: CASSHRDGEAFF. The CDR3 DNA reads TGTGCCAGCAGCCACCGGGACGGCGAAGCTTTCTTT.

This clonotype has more than one count but fewer than ten. The V and J genes are TRBV7-8 and TRBJ2-4; D might be TRBD1 (7 bases). V gave up 6 bases and J gave up 0 bases, with 15 bases separating them. Germline CDR1 is SGHVS and CDR2 is FQNEAQ. The CDR3 is 16 amino acids. CDR3 sequence (DNA): TGTGCCAGCAGTGAACAGGGGACTTTAGCCAAAAACATTCAGTACTTC. Translation: CASSEQGTLAKNIQYF.

Of note for this clonotype: It may be a read error: a sequence one base away is much more abundant. V gene TRBV7-2 combines with J gene TRBJ2-5; possible D gene TRBD1, 7 bases. Per germline, CDR1 SGHTA and CDR2 FQGNSA. V was clipped by 5 bases and J by 13 bases, with 17 bases between them. The CDR3 is 12 residues long. The CDR3 sequence is CASSPRGGGRYF. The DNA for the CDR3 is TGTGCCAGCAGCCCTAGAGGAGGGGGCCGGTACTTC.

This clonotype showed up many times. The chain combines TRBV5-8 with TRBJ2-1; perhaps TRBD2 as D (6 bases). From germline, CDR1 is SGHTS and CDR2 YDEGEE. This CDR3 contains 13 residues. V gave up 6 bases and J gave up 10 bases, with 17 bases separating them. The CDR3 spells CASNKREQREQFF. As DNA, the CDR3 is TGTGCCAGCAATAAACGGGAGCAGCGGGAGCAGTTCTTC.

A few counts support this clonotype. The chain uses TRBV30 and TRBJ1-5, with D tentatively TRBD1 (5 bases). The CDR3 is 13 amino acids. Germline assignment: CDR1 GTSNPN and CDR2 SVGIG (reference sequence). V lost 3 bases and J lost 1, with 7 bases in between. The CDR3 loop is CAWSRDSNQPQHF. CDR3 sequence (DNA): TGTGCCTGGAGCCGGGACAGCAATCAGCCCCAGCATTTT.

In its sample, this clonotype was seen many times. The chain carries TRBV27 and TRBJ2-7; 7 positions agree with TRBD1. Germline CDR1 is MNHEY and CDR2 is SMNVEV (reference sequence). Trimming removed 6 bases from V and 7 bases from J; junction bases left unmatched: 9. The CDR3 is 13 residues long. The chain's CDR3 is CASSLGQPSEQYF. The DNA for the CDR3 is TGTGCCAGCAGCCTGGGACAGCCCTCTGAGCAGTACTTC.

This clonotype turned up a few times. The chain recombines TRBV7-3 with TRBJ2-2, with 9 nucleotides matching TRBD1. CDR1 is SGHTA and CDR2 is FQGTGA in the germline V gene. This CDR3 has 15 residues. J gave up 3 bases and V 5 bases, and 4 bases lay outside the gene matches. The CDR3 coding sequence is TGTGCCAGCAGCAGGACAGGGGAGTACACCGGGGAGCTGTTTTTT. This codes for CASSRTGEYTGELFF.

The chain has TRBV5-1 and TRBJ2-3; perhaps TRBD2 as D (6 bases). Germline V lookup: CDR1 SGHRS, CDR2 YFSETQ. The CDR3 sequence is 16 residues long. V was shortened by 1 base and J by 1 base, with 13 bases between the two germline ends. The CDR3 DNA reads as TGCGCCAGCAGCTTGATTGTCTCTAGCGGCACAGATACGCAGTATTTT. Translated: CASSLIVSSGTDTQYF.

This clonotype has just a few counts. The chain joins TRBV29-1 to TRBJ1-4, with a weak D call TRBD1 (6 bases). Trimming cost V 6 bases and J 8 bases, with 10 bases left between them. Germline V lookup: CDR1 SQVTM, CDR2 ANQGSEA. This CDR3 is 11 amino acids long. CDR3 sequence reads: CSVEQGEKLFF. The DNA of the CDR3 is TGCAGCGTCGAACAGGGCGAAAAACTGTTTTTT.

This clonotype showed up many times. The genes are TRBV20-1 and TRBJ2-5, with a weak D call TRBD2 (5 bases). The CDR3 sequence is 13 residues long. Germline V gives CDR1 DFQATT, CDR2 SNEGSKA (reference sequence). Deletions cut 6 bases from V and 2 bases from J, with 13 bases between. CDR3 region: CSAVTRGQETQYF. In DNA, the CDR3 is TGCAGTGCCGTAACCCGGGGACAAGAGACCCAGTACTTC.

This clonotype was found a few times. The chain's CDR3 is CSARHFGRGPGEQYF. The CDR3 nucleotides are TGCAGTGCTAGACACTTTGGACGAGGCCCTGGGGAGCAGTACTTC. The chain uses TRBV20-1 and TRBJ2-7; D remains unclear. This CDR3 has 15 amino acids. Trimming shortened V by 2 bases and J by 7 bases, and 21 bases separated the two germline ends. The germline gives CDR1 DFQATT, CDR2 SNEGSKA (reference sequence).

This chain's CDR3 is CSAPGDGYEQFF. Here the CDR3 DNA reads TGCAGTGCCCCTGGGGACGGCTATGAGCAGTTCTTC. The chain links TRBV20-1 to TRBJ2-1; tentatively, D is TRBD1 or TRBD2 (5 bases each). With 6 bases removed from V and 8 bases from J, the gap between germline ends came to 14 bases. The CDR3 is made up of 12 amino acids. Per germline, CDR1 DFQATT and CDR2 SNEGSKA (reference sequence).

The chain combines TRBV6-1 with TRBJ1-3; D is uncertain. The germline V gene encodes CDR1 MNHNS and CDR2 SASEGT. This CDR3 is 15 amino acids long. V lost 8 bases, J lost 0 bases, and 14 bases lay in between. CDR3 coding DNA: TGTGCCAGCCGCACCAACAGTTTCTCTGGAAACACCATATATTTT. Protein sequence: CASRTNSFSGNTIYF.

V is TRBV6-1 and J is TRBJ1-5; D is ambiguous. V shed 6 bases and J shed 4 bases, with 10 bases lying between them. This CDR3 has 13 amino acids. Germline CDR1 MNHNS, CDR2 SASEGT. CDR3 loop: CASSHTSNQPQHF. CDR3 nucleotides: TGTGCCAGCAGCCATACTTCAAATCAGCCCCAGCATTTT.

The CDR3 DNA reads TGTGCCAGCAGCTTGGGTTCGGCAGGAGTCTACAATGAGCAGTTCTTC. Encoded protein: CASSLGSAGVYNEQFF. The J gene is TRBJ2-1, the V gene TRBV5-6, with no clear D. The CDR3 contains 16 residues. Trimming shortened V by 0 bases and J by 3 bases, and 13 bases separated the two germline ends. The germline CDR1 and CDR2 sequences are SGHDT and YYEEEE.

This clonotype has at least ten counts. The rearrangement links TRBV28 to TRBJ1-5; no definite D call. There are 14 residues in the CDR3. Trimming left V 5 bases short and J 8 bases short, with 16 bases between. CDR1 MDHEN and CDR2 SYDVKM come from the germline V gene. The CDR3 region is CASSPPRKLEPQHF. In DNA, the CDR3 is TGTGCCAGCAGTCCACCCCGAAAACTGGAGCCCCAGCATTTT.

This rearrangement joins TRBV12-3 or TRBV12-4 to TRBJ2-1; D is unresolved. CDR3 size: 12 residues. V lost 5 bases and J lost 10, with 12 bases in between. Here the CDR3 reads CASSITPAEQFF. The CDR3 bases are TGTGCCAGCAGTATCACCCCAGCCGAGCAGTTCTTC.

The V and J genes are TRBV5-1 and TRBJ1-2; possible D gene TRBD1, 6 bases. Trimming cost V 4 bases and J 6 bases, with 19 bases left between them. Germline values: CDR1 SGHRS, CDR2 YFSETQ. The CDR3 extends over 15 amino acids. The CDR3 coding sequence is TGCGCCAGCAGCCGTATAGAGCAGGGGAGGAATGGCTACACCTTC. This encodes CASSRIEQGRNGYTF.

As for this clonotype: This may come from a read error, since a much larger clone is one base off. This chain joins TRBV20-1 and TRBJ2-7, with 10 nucleotides matching TRBD1. The CDR3 is 13 amino acids. Germline values: CDR1 DFQATT, CDR2 SNEGSKA (reference sequence). CDR3 amino acids: CSAGTGASCEQYF. In DNA form, the CDR3 reads TGCAGTGCGGGGACAGGGGCTTCCTGCGAGCAGTACTTC.

This clonotype has at least ten counts. The genes are TRBV2 and TRBJ2-3; perhaps TRBD2 as D (6 bases). Germline V CDR1 and CDR2: SNHLY, FYNNEI. The CDR3 contains 16 residues. V lost 3 bases, J lost 0 bases, and 13 bases lay in between. In nucleotides, the CDR3 is TGTGCCAGCAGTGATGACGGGAGTAGGAGCACAGATACGCAGTATTTT. Its protein product is CASSDDGSRSTDTQYF. Based on the CDR3 plus reference TRBV2 and TRBJ2-3, the full variable domain is EPEVTQTPSHQVTQMGQEVILRCVPISNHLYFYWYRQILGQKVEFLVSFYNNEISEKSEIFDDQFSVERPDGSNFTLKIRSTKLEDSAMYFCASSDDGSRSTDTQYFGPGTRLTVL.

This clonotype was counted at least ten times. The chain links TRBV11-2 to TRBJ2-3, with D possibly TRBD2 on 6 matching bases. From germline, CDR1 is SGHAT and CDR2 FQNNGV. The germline V and J ends were trimmed by 3 bases and 5 bases, with 12 bases remaining between them. The CDR3 runs 14 residues. The CDR3 sequence: CASSLGVGGDTQYF. CDR3 nucleotides: TGTGCCAGCAGCTTGGGAGTGGGGGGAGATACGCAGTATTTT.

This chain uses TRBV10-3 with TRBJ2-3, with D perhaps TRBD1 (5 bases). The length of the CDR3 is 16 residues. The V and J ends lost 0 bases and 4 bases respectively, with 14 bases between them. CDR1 is ENHRY and CDR2 is SYGVKD in the germline V gene. The CDR3 reads CAISESIGVKADTQYF. CDR3 in DNA: TGTGCCATCAGTGAGTCGATAGGGGTGAAGGCAGATACGCAGTATTTT.

The chain links TRBV6-2 or TRBV6-3 to TRBJ2-2; D remains unclear. Germline loops: CDR1 MNHEY, CDR2 SVGEGT. The CDR3 runs 13 residues. V shed 2 bases and J shed 5 bases, with 6 bases lying between them. The CDR3 spells CASSYAWTGELFF. The CDR3, as DNA: TGTGCCAGCAGTTACGCCTGGACCGGGGAGCTGTTTTTT.

This clonotype was seen repeatedly, ten times or more. V gene TRBV7-3 combines with J gene TRBJ2-3; no clear D. This CDR3 region has 13 residues. Germline V lookup: CDR1 SGHTA, CDR2 FQGTGA. V was clipped by 4 bases and J by 2 bases, with 7 bases between them. CDR3 in DNA: TGTGCCAGCAGCTCCGCTTACACAGATACGCAGTATTTT. Encoded protein: CASSSAYTDTQYF.

This clonotype showed up just a few times. The CDR3 is CATSEPNGPTDTQYF. CDR3 in DNA: TGTGCCACCAGTGAGCCAAATGGACCTACCGATACGCAGTATTTT. The chain joins TRBV24-1 to TRBJ2-3; no definite D call. The CDR3 covers 15 residues. V shed 4 bases and J shed 6 bases, with 16 bases lying between them. CDR1 and CDR2 from the germline V gene are KGHDR and SFDVKD.

This chain joins TRBV12-3 or TRBV12-4 and TRBJ2-1; TRBD1 aligns across 9 bases. The CDR3 totals 15 residues. The trim removed 3 bases at V and 7 bases at J, leaving 7 bases unmatched. CDR3 bases: TGTGCCAGCAGTTTGAGACAGGGGGTTCAAAATGAGCAGTTCTTC. Amino acids: CASSLRQGVQNEQFF.